The clone carrying this TCR beta chain was counted a few times. Its target is not known. This sample is drawn from a study of T-cell memory formation after mild COVID-19. General study findings and limits: Whether day 37 second-wave clones are SARS-CoV-2-specific was not confirmed.

TCRdb ran MiXCR on the 5' RACE reads and lists one entry per CDR3 protein. The table lists roughly 560,000 distinct CDR3 sequences, about a fifth of them singletons. Germline loops: CDR1 SQVTM, CDR2 ANQGSEA. V shed 4 bases and J shed 7 bases, with 13 bases lying between them. CDR3 length: 13 amino acids. The source of this sequence is an adult woman who had mild COVID-19 (a few samples of this study predate the infection). Cell type and time point are not known. The V call is TRBV29-1, the J call TRBJ1-4; D call uncertain. Sequences were obtained from PBMCs or a T cell subset sorted from them (not recorded which). CDR3 sequence (DNA): TGCAGCGTTGGGGCCAGACTAGGTGAAAAACTGTTTTTT. This gives the protein CSVGARLGEKLFF.